What follows is one T cell receptor beta chain and its context. Its target is unknown. These data originate in a study of blood T cells in healthy people across ages. Overall study findings and caveats: The study regarded diversity estimates from one million T cells as underestimates. Per million T cells, TCR beta diversity dropped roughly linearly as age increased. Naive T cell percentage showed a strong correlation with the diversity of TCR beta.

Approximately 9.6 milliliters of peripheral blood were drawn from each donor into EDTA-treated tubes. Then a second PCR, running roughly 6 to 11 cycles, was carried out with a sample-barcoded 5' primer and a J-beta primer mix. TCRdb ran MiXCR on the 5' RACE reads and lists one entry per CDR3 protein. The table shows under 850,000 distinct CDR3 sequences, with 30% to 45% occurring only once. This CDR3 has 17 amino acids. The V gene's germline CDR1 is SNHLY and CDR2 FYNNEI. Trimming cost V 7 bases and J 4 bases, with 23 bases left between them. This receptor was identified in a man aged 18 to 30 in good health. This chain connects TRBV2 to TRBJ1-5; the D gene is possibly TRBD1 (6 bases). The specimen sequenced was blood. The CDR3: CASIPRRDTPKNQPQHF. CDR3 nucleotide sequence: TGTGCCAGCATTCCCCGGAGGGACACACCTAAAAATCAGCCCCAGCATTTT.